The rows below give T cell receptor beta chains drawn from one sample of a study of human T cells and chemical hapten exposure. TCRdb processed the RACE reads anew with MiXCR; each CDR3 protein has one entry. The data contain tens of thousands of distinct CDR3 sequences, about 6.7% of them singletons. The specimen was whole blood, collected in connection with sensitization to the hapten diphenylcyclopropenone (DPC). The receptors derive from a woman in her 30s with alopecia areata. Some clones in this sample may be carry-over from other donors' samples. The CDR3 runs from the conserved cysteine through the conserved F or W. A D gene is named only where the DNA matches it firmly. The listing skips clone size in some rows; elsewhere it reads once, few, many or a size class.

d_gene: .; v_gene: TRBV20-1; abundance: many; j_gene: TRBJ2-3; len: 16; CDR3aa: CSASSTLITSTDTQYF; CDR3nt: TGCAGTGCTAGTTCTACACTGATTACTAGCACAGATACGCAGTATTTT
d_gene: TRBD2; v_gene: TRBV15; abundance: few; j_gene: TRBJ2-3; len: 19; CDR3aa: CATSTSPGGGSGSTDTQYF; CDR3nt: TGTGCCACCAGCACGTCGCCGGGAGGGGGATCTGGTTCGACAGATACGCAGTATTTT
d_gene: TRBD1; v_gene: TRBV12-3/TRBV12-4; abundance: many; j_gene: TRBJ1-2; len: 13; CDR3aa: CASSLGDRVPYTF; CDR3nt: TGTGCCAGCAGTTTGGGGGACAGGGTCCCCTACACCTTC
d_gene: .; v_gene: TRBV20-1; abundance: many; j_gene: TRBJ1-4; len: 12; CDR3aa: CSAPRGGEKLFF; CDR3nt: TGCAGTGCTCCCCGCGGGGGTGAAAAACTGTTTTTT
d_gene: .; v_gene: TRBV2; abundance: many; j_gene: TRBJ1-5; len: 11; CDR3aa: CASSENQPQHF; CDR3nt: TGTGCCAGCAGTGAAAATCAGCCCCAGCATTTT
d_gene: .; v_gene: TRBV12-3/TRBV12-4; abundance: many; j_gene: TRBJ2-3; len: 14; CDR3aa: CASTIGQITDTQYF; CDR3nt: TGTGCCAGCACCATAGGGCAGATTACAGATACGCAGTATTTT
d_gene: .; v_gene: TRBV3-1; abundance: many; j_gene: TRBJ2-3; len: 16; CDR3aa: CASSHAGGGGGATQYF; CDR3nt: TGTGCCAGCAGCCACGCCGGTGGAGGGGGCGGGGCTACGCAGTATTTT
d_gene: TRBD1; v_gene: TRBV2; abundance: many; j_gene: TRBJ2-1; len: 14; CDR3aa: CASREQGSDNEQFF; CDR3nt: TGTGCCAGCAGAGAACAGGGGTCAGACAATGAGCAGTTCTTC
d_gene: .; v_gene: TRBV7-9; abundance: few; j_gene: TRBJ1-6; len: 13; CDR3aa: CASSWDWDSPLHF; CDR3nt: TGTGCCAGCAGCTGGGACTGGGATTCACCCCTCCACTTT
d_gene: TRBD1; v_gene: TRBV29-1; abundance: many; j_gene: TRBJ1-1; len: 13; CDR3aa: CSGAGQGVTEAFF; CDR3nt: TGCAGCGGAGCCGGACAGGGGGTCACTGAAGCTTTCTTT
d_gene: .; v_gene: TRBV7-2; abundance: many; j_gene: TRBJ2-3; len: 13; CDR3aa: CASSKDITDTQYF; CDR3nt: TGTGCCAGCAGCAAGGATATCACAGATACGCAGTATTTT
d_gene: TRBD1; v_gene: TRBV20-1; abundance: .; j_gene: TRBJ2-7; len: 15; CDR3aa: CSARPRWQGAHEQYF; CDR3nt: TGCAGTGCTAGACCCCGGTGGCAGGGGGCCCACGAGCAGTACTTC
d_gene: .; v_gene: TRBV6-1; abundance: many; j_gene: TRBJ1-1; len: 14; CDR3aa: CASKVDGGGLEAFF; CDR3nt: TGTGCCAGCAAGGTTGATGGGGGGGGCCTTGAAGCTTTCTTT
d_gene: TRBD1; v_gene: TRBV7-2; abundance: many; j_gene: TRBJ2-3; len: 15; CDR3aa: CASSLPGQGTDTQYF; CDR3nt: TGTGCCAGCAGCCTACCGGGACAGGGCACAGATACGCAGTATTTT
d_gene: TRBD1; v_gene: TRBV10-3; abundance: few; j_gene: TRBJ1-4; len: 14; CDR3aa: CATKRTGGVEKLFF; CDR3nt: TGTGCCACGAAAAGGACAGGGGGCGTTGAAAAACTGTTTTTT
d_gene: .; v_gene: TRBV7-9; abundance: many; j_gene: TRBJ2-7; len: 11; CDR3aa: CASSLSGEQYF; CDR3nt: TGTGCCAGCAGCTTATCTGGGGAGCAGTACTTC
d_gene: TRBD1; v_gene: TRBV7-6; abundance: .; j_gene: TRBJ2-7; len: 13; CDR3aa: CASSWGQTYEQYF; CDR3nt: TGTGCCAGCAGCTGGGGACAGACCTACGAGCAGTACTTC
d_gene: .; v_gene: TRBV20-1; abundance: many; j_gene: TRBJ2-5; len: 11; CDR3aa: CSARALETQYF; CDR3nt: TGCAGTGCTAGAGCCTTAGAGACCCAGTACTTC
d_gene: .; v_gene: TRBV5-6; abundance: few; j_gene: TRBJ2-3; len: 15; CDR3aa: CASSRLQGSGDTQYF; CDR3nt: TGTGCCAGCAGCCGTTTACAGGGATCGGGGGATACGCAGTATTTT
d_gene: .; v_gene: TRBV28; abundance: many; j_gene: TRBJ2-7; len: 15; CDR3aa: CASSLRTSGFYEQYF; CDR3nt: TGTGCCAGCAGTTTACGGACTTCAGGGTTCTACGAGCAGTACTTC